These 15 T cell receptor beta chains originate from one sample sequenced in a study of Tregs in tolerant kidney transplant recipients. Sequenced by immunoSEQ multiplex PCR; TCRdb stores in-frame clones only, minus some. Among some 100,000 clones listed, roughly 92% were seen once. The sequenced sample was CD4+ T cells from blood. Receptor source: a human donor in good health.

The V and J genes are TRBV5-4 and TRBJ2-1; D is perhaps TRBD2 (6 bases). The CDR3 length is 13 residues. Germline CDR1 and CDR2: SGHNT and YYREEE (reference sequence). Trimming took off 4 bases at V and 7 bases at J, with 12 bases between the two ends. The CDR3 region is CASSLPRGNEQFF. The CDR3 DNA follows: TGTGCCAGCAGCCTGCCACGGGGGAATGAGCAGTTCTTC.

This chain uses TRBV6-1 with TRBJ2-7; TRBD2 matches 7 bases. Germline-derived CDR1 and CDR2 are MNHNS and SASEGT. Germline trimming cut 1 base from V and 0 bases from J; bases unmatched to any gene: 3. The CDR3 length is 15 residues. The CDR3 DNA follows: TGTGCCAGCAGTGAAGTAGCGGGTAGCTCCTACGAGCAGTACTTC. Translation gives CASSEVAGSSYEQYF.

This clone was counted a single time. The chain combines TRBV7-2 with TRBJ1-2; D unresolved. CDR3 length: 14 amino acids. From germline, CDR1 is SGHTA and CDR2 FQGNSA. Trimming took 5 bases from V and 3 from J, leaving 13 bases between them. CDR3 amino acids: CASSLDRAYYGYTF. DNA for the CDR3: TGTGCCAGCAGCCTGGATAGGGCCTACTATGGCTACACCTTC.

The CDR3 reads CASSLSPGAVETQYF. The CDR3 DNA reads as TGCGCCAGCAGCTTATCTCCGGGGGCGGTGGAGACCCAGTACTTC. The chain couples TRBV5-1 to TRBJ2-5, with D perhaps matching TRBD1 or TRBD2 (6 bases each). V lost 2 bases and J 5 bases, leaving 16 bases between the germline ends. Germline CDR1 is SGHRS and CDR2 is YFSETQ. CDR3 length equals 15 residues.

This chain joins TRBV7-9 and TRBJ1-2, with 9 bases aligning to TRBD1. Per the germline V gene, CDR1 is SEHNR and CDR2 is FQNEAQ (reference sequence). The CDR3 totals 16 residues. The V gene end was trimmed by 0 bases and the J gene end by 6 bases; junction bases not matched to a gene: 8. The CDR3 sequence: CASSLAPRTGEDGYTF. The DNA of the CDR3 is TGTGCCAGCAGCTTAGCGCCTCGGACAGGGGAGGATGGCTACACCTTC.

The rearrangement links TRBV6-1 to TRBJ1-6, with D tentatively TRBD1 (6 bases). CDR3 size: 14 residues. The germline CDR1 and CDR2 sequences are MNHNS and SASEGT. Between the trimmed V and J ends, which lost 10 bases and 7 bases, there was a span of 17 bases. The CDR3: CATDRQATNSPLHF. The CDR3 region has the DNA TGTGCCACAGATCGACAGGCTACCAATTCACCCCTCCACTTT.

The chain couples TRBV6-6 to TRBJ1-1; D gene unclear. Germline V gene lookup returns CDR1 MNHNY and CDR2 SVGAGI (reference sequence). The CDR3 is 16 amino acids. The V gene lost 1 base and the J gene lost 0 bases, with 12 bases spanning the gap. This CDR3 reads CASSYFGGSMNTEAFF. The CDR3 nucleotides read TGTGCCAGCAGTTACTTCGGAGGTTCTATGAACACTGAAGCTTTCTTT.

The chain joins TRBV30 to TRBJ2-1, with TRBD1 as a possible D gene (5 bases). V lost 0 bases to trimming and J lost 8 bases, with 14 bases between them. Germline V CDR1 and CDR2: GTSNPN, SVGIG (reference sequence). The CDR3 consists of 14 residues. The CDR3 sequence: CAWSVTGREDEQFF. DNA for the CDR3: TGTGCCTGGAGTGTAACCGGCAGGGAAGATGAGCAGTTCTTC.

This clone was counted a single time. The J gene is TRBJ2-1, the V gene TRBV10-1; D possibly corresponds to TRBD2 (6 bases). From germline, CDR1 is WNHNN and CDR2 SYGVQD (reference sequence). CDR3 length equals 13 residues. V lost 6 bases and J 9 bases, leaving 15 bases between the germline ends. This chain's CDR3 is CASSGGGEVEQFF. The CDR3 region has the DNA TGCGCCAGCAGCGGAGGCGGGGAGGTTGAGCAGTTCTTC.

This rearrangement joins TRBV18 to TRBJ2-1; 10 bases map to TRBD2. This CDR3 is built from 17 residues. The germline CDR1 and CDR2 sequences are KGHSH and LQKENI. Trimming took 5 bases from V and 1 from J; bases not matched to a gene: 8. CDR3 residues: CASSARSTSGSYNEQFF. In nucleotides, the CDR3 is TGTGCCAGCTCAGCCCGATCGACTAGCGGGTCCTACAATGAGCAGTTCTTC.

V and J are TRBV9 and TRBJ2-2; 11 bases match TRBD1. This CDR3 region has 16 residues. The germline V gene encodes CDR1 SGDLS and CDR2 YYNGEE. V was pared by 0 bases and J by 3 bases, with 1 base of the junction left unmatched. CDR3 in amino acids: CASSVGTGGYTGELFF. The CDR3, as DNA: TGTGCCAGCAGCGTAGGGACAGGGGGCTACACCGGGGAGCTGTTTTTT.

This chain links TRBV7-3 with TRBJ2-2; D unclear. Germline V lookup: CDR1 SGHTA, CDR2 FQGTGA. V was cut by 4 bases and J by 7 bases, with 10 bases left in between. The CDR3 is 13 residues long. The CDR3 here is CASSSAGIGELFF. The CDR3 bases are TGTGCCAGCAGCTCAGCAGGAATCGGGGAGCTGTTTTTT.

The rearrangement links TRBV28 to TRBJ2-7, with D possibly TRBD1 on 5 matching bases. Germline assignment: CDR1 MDHEN and CDR2 SYDVKM. The CDR3 is 13 residues long. Trimming stripped 8 bases from V and 3 bases from J, with 14 bases between. The chain's CDR3 is CASLRGQGYEQYF. CDR3 in DNA: TGTGCCAGCCTAAGGGGCCAGGGCTACGAGCAGTACTTC.

The V gene is TRBV4-1, the J gene TRBJ1-1; unclear D gene. The CDR3 has 15 residues. Germline V lookup: CDR1 MGHRA, CDR2 YSYEKL. V lost 6 bases and J lost 1, with 15 bases in between. The CDR3 is CASRTFGSGNTEAFF. The CDR3 DNA follows: TGCGCCAGCAGGACCTTTGGGAGTGGGAACACTGAAGCTTTCTTT.

This chain joins TRBV7-6 and TRBJ2-1; 11 bases are a match to TRBD1. J was trimmed by 7 bases and V by 4 bases; bases with no gene match: 9. CDR3 size: 16 residues. Germline CDR1 and CDR2: SGHVS and FNYEAQ. CDR3 protein: CASSSGWTGGLNEQFF. The CDR3 DNA follows: TGTGCCAGCAGCTCGGGATGGACAGGGGGCCTAAATGAGCAGTTCTTC.